The 4 T cell receptor beta chains reported below all come from one sample, sequenced in a study of shared clonotypes between healthy human individuals. The protocol was immunoSEQ multiplex PCR, while the TCRdb copy is restricted to in-frame clones and leaves out a portion. This repertoire shows over 950,000 clones, around 77% found once; its top ten account for 0.85% to 1%. Sequencing used memory CD4+ T cells from PBMCs. The subset: CD45RA-negative fraction. These receptors were taken from a man between 18 and 35 years old in good health. Some clones in this sample may be carry-over from other donors' samples.

The chain is built from TRBV7-2 and TRBJ2-5; D assignment may be TRBD1 or TRBD2 (6 bases each). Germline CDR1 SGHTA, CDR2 FQGNSA. V lost 5 bases and J 5 bases, leaving 12 bases between the germline ends. The CDR3 is 13 residues long. In DNA, the CDR3 is TGTGCCAGCAGCCGGAGGGGGGCGGAGACCCAGTACTTC. Residues: CASSRRGAETQYF.

This clone came up many times. This chain joins TRBV2 and TRBJ2-7; D may be TRBD1 (5 bases). Trimming left V 6 bases short and J 6 bases short, with 15 bases between. From germline, CDR1 is SNHLY and CDR2 FYNNEI. The CDR3 loop spans 13 amino acids. The CDR3 DNA follows: TGTGCCAGCAGGAGGACATCGTCGGGCGAGCAGTACTTC. Its protein product is CASRRTSSGEQYF.

The CDR3 here is CASSVDRNTGELFF. The CDR3 DNA follows: TGCGCCAGCAGCGTGGACAGGAACACCGGGGAGCTGTTTTTT. The chain employs TRBV5-1 and TRBJ2-2; perhaps TRBD1 as D (6 bases). Trimming removed 4 bases from V and 1 base from J, with 8 bases in between. This CDR3 spans 14 amino acids. Per germline, CDR1 SGHRS and CDR2 YFSETQ. Supplemented by reference TRBV5-1 and TRBJ2-2, the full variable domain reads KAGVTQTPRYLIKTRGQQVTLSCSPISGHRSVSWYQQTPGQGLQFLFEYFSETQRNKGNFPGRFSGRQFSNSRSEMNVSTLELGDSALYLCASSVDRNTGELFFGEGSRLTVL.

V usage is TRBV29-1 and J usage is TRBJ2-1, with TRBD2 identical over 13 bases. The CDR3 has 15 residues. V dropped 3 bases and J dropped 8; count of bases not matched to a gene: 7. Germline loops: CDR1 SQVTM, CDR2 ANQGSEA. The CDR3 DNA sequence: TGCAGCGTTGACTGGACTAGCGGGAGTACGGATGAGCAGTTCTTC. This encodes CSVDWTSGSTDEQFF.